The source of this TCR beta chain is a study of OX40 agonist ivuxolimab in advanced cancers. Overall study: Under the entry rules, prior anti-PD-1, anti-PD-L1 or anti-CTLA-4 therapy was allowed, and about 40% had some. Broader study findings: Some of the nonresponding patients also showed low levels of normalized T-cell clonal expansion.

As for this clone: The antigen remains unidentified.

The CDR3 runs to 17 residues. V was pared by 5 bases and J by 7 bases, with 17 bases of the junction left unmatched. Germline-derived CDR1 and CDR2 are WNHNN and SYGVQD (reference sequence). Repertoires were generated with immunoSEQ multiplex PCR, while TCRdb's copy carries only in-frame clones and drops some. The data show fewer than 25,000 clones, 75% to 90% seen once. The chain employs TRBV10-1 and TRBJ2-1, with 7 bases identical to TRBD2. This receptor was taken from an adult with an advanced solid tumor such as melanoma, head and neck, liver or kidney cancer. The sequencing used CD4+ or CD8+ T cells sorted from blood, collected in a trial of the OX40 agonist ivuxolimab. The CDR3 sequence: CASSQEVAGKSGNEQFF. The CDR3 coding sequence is TGCGCCAGCAGTCAGGAAGTAGCGGGTAAGTCGGGGAATGAGCAGTTCTTC.